Below are 3 T cell receptor beta chains sequenced from a single sample in a study of cytomegalovirus exposure and HLA in healthy donors. TCRdb keeps only in-frame clones here, not all; method: immunoSEQ multiplex PCR. The data show roughly 250,000 clones, with more than 75% seen just once and roughly 1.2% held by the top ten. Sequencing used PBMCs. The receptors stem from a woman younger than 45 in good health and CMV-seropositive.

The CDR3 DNA sequence: TGTGCCAGCAGCTCAGGGGTTCCTCGGGAGCAGTACTTC. As protein: CASSSGVPREQYF. The genes are TRBV11-3 and TRBJ2-7; TRBD1 is a possible D gene (6 bases). This CDR3 contains 13 residues. Trimming stripped 4 bases from V and 7 bases from J, with 14 bases between. Germline V lookup: CDR1 SGHNT, CDR2 YENEEA. Complete variable domain (other parts from reference TRBV11-3 and TRBJ2-7): EAGVVQSPRYKIIEKKQPVAFWCNPISGHNTLYWYLQNLGQGPELLIRYENEEAVDDSQLPKDRFSAERLKGVDSTLKIQPAELGDSAVYLCASSSGVPREQYFGPGTRLTVT.

CDR3: CATSRDQAGSGTYEQYF. The CDR3 coding sequence is TGTGCCACCAGCAGAGATCAAGCGGGATCGGGGACCTACGAGCAGTACTTC. The chain employs TRBV15 and TRBJ2-7; 7 nucleotides line up with TRBD2. Trimming took 0 bases from V and 2 from J; bases not matched to a gene: 10. The germline CDR1 and CDR2 sequences are LNHNV and YYDKDF (reference sequence). This CDR3 contains 17 residues.

The chain links TRBV10-3 to TRBJ2-7; 7 bases are shared with TRBD1. V lost 10 bases and J lost 4; bases outside the gene matches: 10. The CDR3 is 13 residues long. Germline V gives CDR1 ENHRY, CDR2 SYGVKD. The CDR3 protein is CATDQTGKYEQYF. CDR3 DNA: TGTGCCACCGACCAGACAGGGAAATACGAGCAGTACTTC.